This T cell receptor beta chain was observed in a study of blood T cell repertoires in COVID-19. Study-wide background: Acute and convalescent COVID-19 specimens originated in the United States, Italy and Spain. T cells, B-cell-depleted T cells, or PBMCs supplied cDNA or gDNA.

The authors' processing: Reference gene primers were amplified, and this amplification served to estimate nucleated cell counts. TCRdb's table, derived via immunoSEQ multiplex PCR, lists solely in-frame clones and lacks some. The D gene and trimming were derived from the DNA, and the V and J assignments and clone size from that table. Among approximately 190,000 clones listed, about nine tenths were seen once. This clone was detected once. In germline, CDR1 is SGDLS, CDR2 YYNGEE. This CDR3 is built from 15 residues. The V end lost 0 bases, the J end lost 4 bases, and 10 bases lay between the germline ends.

The source of this sequence is an elderly man with acute or convalescent COVID-19. The chain carries TRBV9 and TRBJ2-2; D possibly corresponds to TRBD2 (6 bases). The sequenced sample consisted of peripheral blood. DNA for the CDR3: TGTGCCAGCAGCGTAGGGGCGGGACCCACCGGGGAGCTGTTTTTT. Encoded protein: CASSVGAGPTGELFF.